This T cell receptor (beta chain) originates from a study of blood T cell repertoires in COVID-19. About the research overall: From the United States, Italy and Spain came samples of acute and convalescent COVID-19. T cells, B-cell-depleted T cells, or PBMCs supplied cDNA or gDNA.

Study processing details: Reference gene primer amplification yielded estimated nucleated cell counts. Profiling relied on immunoSEQ multiplex PCR, and the TCRdb table lists in-frame clones only, not all of them. V and J calls plus clone size are reproduced from that table; the DNA served to infer D and trimming. The sample has 200,000 to 250,000 clones; approximately 77% are singletons. Per the germline V gene, CDR1 is LGHDT and CDR2 is YNNKEL (reference sequence). V lost 6 bases to trimming and J lost 0 bases, with 9 bases between them. The CDR3 is 13 amino acids. This receptor was identified in a woman of 80 years or more with acute or convalescent COVID-19. This chain uses TRBV3-1 (or the pseudogene TRBV3-2) with TRBJ2-7; D unclear. The sample taken for sequencing was peripheral blood. CDR3 coding DNA: TGTGCCAGCAGGGGCCCAAGCTCCTACGAGCAGTACTTC. This gives the protein CASRGPSSYEQYF.